This TCR beta chain was documented in a study of blood T cells in healthy people across ages. With a J-beta primer mix and a sample-barcoded 5' primer, a second PCR ran roughly 7 to 11 cycles. TCRdb recomputed calls from the 5' RACE reads with MiXCR, one row per CDR3 protein. This sample has 1.4 million or so distinct CDR3 sequences, with roughly 43% found just once. The germline CDR1 and CDR2 sequences are SQVTM and ANQGSEA. The CDR3 length is 14 residues. Trimming cost V 0 bases and J 3 bases; bases outside gene matches: 2. This sequence originates from a young woman in good health. The chain combines TRBV29-1 with TRBJ2-1, with 7 bases aligning to TRBD2. The material sequenced was blood. For the CDR3, the DNA is TGCAGCGTTGAAGATCTAGCGGTCTACAATGAGCAGTTCTTC. Translation gives CSVEDLAVYNEQFF.